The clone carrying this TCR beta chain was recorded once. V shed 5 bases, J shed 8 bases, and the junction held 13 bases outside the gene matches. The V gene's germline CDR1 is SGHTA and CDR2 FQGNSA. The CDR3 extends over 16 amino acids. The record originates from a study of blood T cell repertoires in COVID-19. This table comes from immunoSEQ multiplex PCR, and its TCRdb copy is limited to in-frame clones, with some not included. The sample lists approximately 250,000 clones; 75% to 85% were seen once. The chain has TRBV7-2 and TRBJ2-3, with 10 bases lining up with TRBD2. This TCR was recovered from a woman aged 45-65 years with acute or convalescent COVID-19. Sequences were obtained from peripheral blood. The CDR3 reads CASSPRVAGGSGTQYF. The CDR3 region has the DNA TGTGCCAGCAGCCCACGGGTAGCGGGGGGTTCAGGTACGCAGTATTTT.